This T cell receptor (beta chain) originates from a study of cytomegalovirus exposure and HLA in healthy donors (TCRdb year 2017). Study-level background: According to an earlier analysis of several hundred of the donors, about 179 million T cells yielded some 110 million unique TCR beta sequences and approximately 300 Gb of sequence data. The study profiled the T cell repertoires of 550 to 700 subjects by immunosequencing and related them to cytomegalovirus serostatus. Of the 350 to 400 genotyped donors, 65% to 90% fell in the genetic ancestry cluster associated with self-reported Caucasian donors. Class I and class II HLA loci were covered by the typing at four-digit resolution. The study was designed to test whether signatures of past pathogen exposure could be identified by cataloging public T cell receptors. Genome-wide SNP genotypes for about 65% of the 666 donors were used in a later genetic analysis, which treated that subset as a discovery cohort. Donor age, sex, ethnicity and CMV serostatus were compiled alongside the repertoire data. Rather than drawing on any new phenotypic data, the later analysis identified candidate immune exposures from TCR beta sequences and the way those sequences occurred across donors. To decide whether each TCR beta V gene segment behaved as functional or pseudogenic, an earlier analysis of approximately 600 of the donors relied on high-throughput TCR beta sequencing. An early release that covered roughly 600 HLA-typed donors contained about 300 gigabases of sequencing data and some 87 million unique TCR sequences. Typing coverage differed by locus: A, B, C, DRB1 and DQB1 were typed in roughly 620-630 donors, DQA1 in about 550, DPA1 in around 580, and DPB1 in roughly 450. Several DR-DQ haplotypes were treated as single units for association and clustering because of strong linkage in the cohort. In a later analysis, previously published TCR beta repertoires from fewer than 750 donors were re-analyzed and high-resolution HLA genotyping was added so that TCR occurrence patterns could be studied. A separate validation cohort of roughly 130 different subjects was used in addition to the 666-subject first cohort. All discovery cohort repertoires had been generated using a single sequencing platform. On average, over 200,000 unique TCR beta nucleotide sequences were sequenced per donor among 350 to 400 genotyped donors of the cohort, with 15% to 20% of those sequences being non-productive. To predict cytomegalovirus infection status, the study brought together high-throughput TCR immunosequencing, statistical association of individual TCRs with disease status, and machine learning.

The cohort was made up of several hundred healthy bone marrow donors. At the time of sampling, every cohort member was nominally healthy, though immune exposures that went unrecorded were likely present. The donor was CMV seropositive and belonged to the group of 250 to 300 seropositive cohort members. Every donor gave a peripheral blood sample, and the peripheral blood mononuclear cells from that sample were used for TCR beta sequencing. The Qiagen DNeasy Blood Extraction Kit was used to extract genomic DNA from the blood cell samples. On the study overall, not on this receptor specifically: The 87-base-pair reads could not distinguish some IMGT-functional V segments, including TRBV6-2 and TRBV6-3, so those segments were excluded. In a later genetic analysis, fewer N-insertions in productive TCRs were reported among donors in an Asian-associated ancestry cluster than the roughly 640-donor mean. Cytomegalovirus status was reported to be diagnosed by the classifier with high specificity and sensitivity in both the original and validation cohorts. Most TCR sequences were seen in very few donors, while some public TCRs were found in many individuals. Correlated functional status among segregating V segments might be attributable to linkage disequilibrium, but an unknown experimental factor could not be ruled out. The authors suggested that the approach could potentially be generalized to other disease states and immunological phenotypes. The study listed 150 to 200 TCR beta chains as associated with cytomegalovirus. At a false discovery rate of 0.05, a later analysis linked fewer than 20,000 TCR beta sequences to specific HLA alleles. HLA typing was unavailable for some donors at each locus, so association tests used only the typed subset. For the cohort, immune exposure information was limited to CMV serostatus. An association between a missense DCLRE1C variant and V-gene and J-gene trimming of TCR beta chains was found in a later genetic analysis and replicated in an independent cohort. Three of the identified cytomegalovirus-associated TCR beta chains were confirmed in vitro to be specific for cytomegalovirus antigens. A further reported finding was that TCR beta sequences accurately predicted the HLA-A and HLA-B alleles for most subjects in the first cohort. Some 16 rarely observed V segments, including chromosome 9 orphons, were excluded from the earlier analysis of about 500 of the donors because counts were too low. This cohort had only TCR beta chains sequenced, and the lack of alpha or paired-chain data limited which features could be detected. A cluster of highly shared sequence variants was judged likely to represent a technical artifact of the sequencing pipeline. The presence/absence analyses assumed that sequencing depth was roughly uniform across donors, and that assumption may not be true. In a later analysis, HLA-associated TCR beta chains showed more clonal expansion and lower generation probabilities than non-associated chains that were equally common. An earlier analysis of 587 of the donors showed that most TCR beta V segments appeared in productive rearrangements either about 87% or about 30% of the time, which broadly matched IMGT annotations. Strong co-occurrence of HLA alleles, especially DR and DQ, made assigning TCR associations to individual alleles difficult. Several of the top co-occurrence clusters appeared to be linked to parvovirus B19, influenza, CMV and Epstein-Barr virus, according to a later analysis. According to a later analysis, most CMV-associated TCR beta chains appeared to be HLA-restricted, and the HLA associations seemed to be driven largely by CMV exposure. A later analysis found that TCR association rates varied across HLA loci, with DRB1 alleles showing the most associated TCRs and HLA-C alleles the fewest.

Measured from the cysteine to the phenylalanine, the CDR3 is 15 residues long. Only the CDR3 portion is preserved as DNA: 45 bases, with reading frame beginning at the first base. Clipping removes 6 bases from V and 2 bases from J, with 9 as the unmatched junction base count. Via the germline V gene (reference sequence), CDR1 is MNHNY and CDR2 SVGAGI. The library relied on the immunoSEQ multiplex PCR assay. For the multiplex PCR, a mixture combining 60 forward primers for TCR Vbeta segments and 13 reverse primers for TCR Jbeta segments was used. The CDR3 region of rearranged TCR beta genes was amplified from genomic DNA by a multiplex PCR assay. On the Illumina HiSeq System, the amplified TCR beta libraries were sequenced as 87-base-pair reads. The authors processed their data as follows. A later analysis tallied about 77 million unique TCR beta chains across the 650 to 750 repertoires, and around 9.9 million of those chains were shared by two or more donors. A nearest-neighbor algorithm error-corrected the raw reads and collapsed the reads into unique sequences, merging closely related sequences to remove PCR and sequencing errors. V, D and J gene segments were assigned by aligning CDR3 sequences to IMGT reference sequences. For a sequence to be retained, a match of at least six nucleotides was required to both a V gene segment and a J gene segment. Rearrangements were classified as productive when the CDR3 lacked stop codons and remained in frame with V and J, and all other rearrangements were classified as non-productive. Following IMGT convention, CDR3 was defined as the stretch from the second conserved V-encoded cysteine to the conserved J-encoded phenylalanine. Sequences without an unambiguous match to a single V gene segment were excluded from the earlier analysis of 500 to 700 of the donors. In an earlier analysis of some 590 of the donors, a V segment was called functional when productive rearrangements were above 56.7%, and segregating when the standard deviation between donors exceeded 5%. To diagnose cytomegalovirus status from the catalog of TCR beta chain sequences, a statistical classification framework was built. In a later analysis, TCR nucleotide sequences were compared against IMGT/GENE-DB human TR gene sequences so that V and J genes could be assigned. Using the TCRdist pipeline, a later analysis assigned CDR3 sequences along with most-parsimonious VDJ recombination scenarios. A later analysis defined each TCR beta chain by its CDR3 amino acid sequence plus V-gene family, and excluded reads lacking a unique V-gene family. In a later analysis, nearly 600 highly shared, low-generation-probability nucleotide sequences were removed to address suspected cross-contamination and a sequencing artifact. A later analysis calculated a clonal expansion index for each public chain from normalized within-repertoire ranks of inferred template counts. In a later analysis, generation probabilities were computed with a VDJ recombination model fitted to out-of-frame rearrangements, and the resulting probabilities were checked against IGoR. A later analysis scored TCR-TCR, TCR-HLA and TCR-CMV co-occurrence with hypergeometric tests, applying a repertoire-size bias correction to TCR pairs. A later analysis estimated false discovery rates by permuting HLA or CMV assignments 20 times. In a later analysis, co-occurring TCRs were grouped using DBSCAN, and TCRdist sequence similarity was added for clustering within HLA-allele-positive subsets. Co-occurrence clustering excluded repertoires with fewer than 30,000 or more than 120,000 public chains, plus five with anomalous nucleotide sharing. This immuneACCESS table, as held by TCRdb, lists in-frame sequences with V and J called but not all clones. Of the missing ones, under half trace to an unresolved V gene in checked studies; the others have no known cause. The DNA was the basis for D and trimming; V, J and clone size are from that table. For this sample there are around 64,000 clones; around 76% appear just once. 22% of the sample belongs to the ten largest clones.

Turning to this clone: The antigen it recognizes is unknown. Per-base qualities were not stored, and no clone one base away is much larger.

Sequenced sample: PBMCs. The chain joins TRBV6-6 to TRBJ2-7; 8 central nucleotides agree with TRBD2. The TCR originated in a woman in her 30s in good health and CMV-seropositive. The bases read TGTGCCAGCAGGGCCCCGGGGGGGATGGCCTACGAGCAGTACTTC. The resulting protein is CASRAPGGMAYEQYF.